The present TCR beta chain was sequenced within a study of PD-L1 blockade in urothelial cancer. Profiling relied on immunoSEQ multiplex PCR, and the TCRdb table lists in-frame clones only, not all of them. The table lists approximately 70,000 clones, 85% to 90% of them singletons, with around 3.5% in the top ten. J gave up 5 bases and V 5 bases, and 4 bases lay outside the gene matches. Germline V lookup: CDR1 SSHAT, CDR2 FNYEAQ (reference sequence). This CDR3 region has 14 residues. The receptor was isolated from a man in his 60s with urothelial cancer. Sequenced here: PBMCs, sampled around atezolizumab (anti-PD-L1) treatment. The genes are TRBV7-7 and TRBJ2-1; TRBD1 matches at 9 bases. The CDR3 reads CASSPQGAHNEQFF. DNA for the CDR3: TGTGCCAGCAGCCCACAGGGGGCTCACAATGAGCAGTTCTTC. Full variable domain (missing parts from reference TRBV7-7 and TRBJ2-1): GAGVSQSPRYKVTKRGQDVTLRCDPISSHATLYWYQQALGQGPEFLTYFNYEAQPDKSGLPSDRFSAERPEGSISTLTIQRTEQRDSAMYRCASSPQGAHNEQFFGPGTRLTVL.